Included here is one T cell receptor beta chain sequence, with context. This record comes from a study of blood T cell repertoires in COVID-19. For the study at large: The United States, Italy and Spain provided the acute and convalescent COVID-19 samples. T cells, B-cell-depleted T cells, or PBMCs supplied cDNA or gDNA.

This CDR3 has 14 amino acids. Trimming removed 1 base from V and 6 bases from J, with 9 bases in between. Germline lookup yields CDR1 SGHAT and CDR2 FQNNGV. It was during active infection that Seattle patients were enrolled and then longitudinally followed. Original analysis: Estimated nucleated cell counts came from reference gene primer amplification. TCRdb's table, derived via immunoSEQ multiplex PCR, lists solely in-frame clones and lacks some. V, J and clone size derive from that table, while D and trimming were established from the DNA sequence. Among approximately 290,000 clones listed, about 80% were seen once.

The chain uses TRBV11-2 and TRBJ2-2, with D possibly matching TRBD2 (5 bases). The receptor's source is a person aged 65 to 79 with COVID-19, enrolled during active disease. Sequencing was carried out using peripheral blood. CDR3 DNA: TGTGCCAGCAGCTTAGTCCAGGAGGCCGGGGAGCTGTTTTTT. Amino acids: CASSLVQEAGELFF.